This TCR beta chain appears in the sequencing data of a study of blood T cell repertoires in COVID-19. Authors' processing steps: Amplification of reference gene primers was used by the study to estimate nucleated cell counts. TCRdb's table, derived via immunoSEQ multiplex PCR, lists solely in-frame clones and lacks some. V and J calls and clone size are those listed in that table; D and trimming were worked out from the DNA. Seen here are about 150,000 clones, 85% to 90% observed once, and the top ten hold more than 14%. J was trimmed by 9 bases and V by 6 bases; bases with no gene match: 17. Germline lookup yields CDR1 SGHVS and CDR2 FNYEAQ. The CDR3 is made up of 16 amino acids.

The sequencing sample was made of peripheral blood. The TCR comes from a woman aged 40 to 55 with acute or convalescent COVID-19. This chain connects TRBV7-6 to TRBJ2-1, with 7 bases fitting TRBD2. Here the CDR3 reads CASSRRAGEGQSEQFF. The CDR3 nucleotides read TGTGCCAGCAGTCGACGTGCGGGAGAAGGTCAAAGTGAGCAGTTCTTC.